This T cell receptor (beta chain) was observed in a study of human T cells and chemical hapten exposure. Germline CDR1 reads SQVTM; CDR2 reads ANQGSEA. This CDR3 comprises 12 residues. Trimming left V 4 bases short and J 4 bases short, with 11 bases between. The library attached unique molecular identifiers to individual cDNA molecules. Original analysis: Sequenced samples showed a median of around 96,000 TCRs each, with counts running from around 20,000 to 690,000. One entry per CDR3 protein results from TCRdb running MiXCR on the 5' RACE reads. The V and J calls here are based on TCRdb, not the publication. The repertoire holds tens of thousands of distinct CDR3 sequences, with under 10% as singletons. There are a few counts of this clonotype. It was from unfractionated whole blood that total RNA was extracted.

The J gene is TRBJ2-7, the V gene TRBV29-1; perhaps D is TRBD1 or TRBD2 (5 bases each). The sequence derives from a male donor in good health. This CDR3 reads CSVALGGYEQYF. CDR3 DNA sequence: TGCAGCGTTGCCCTTGGGGGATACGAGCAGTACTTC.